This T cell receptor beta chain was retrieved from a study of blood T cell repertoires in COVID-19. In the study's own analysis: From reference gene primer amplification, estimates of nucleated cell counts were derived. TCRdb's table, derived via immunoSEQ multiplex PCR, lists solely in-frame clones and lacks some. V and J calls and clone size are as listed in that table; D and trimming were resolved from the DNA. Here the sample spans some 15,000 clones, roughly 87% being singletons. The source material was peripheral blood. This TCR was recovered from a human donor in a cohort sampled during active COVID-19.

Here the CDR3 reads CASSPAELDEKLFF. DNA of the CDR3: TGTGCCAGCTCACCAGCTGAGCTGGATGAAAAACTGTTTTTT. The chain links TRBV18 to TRBJ1-4; D not certain. Germline lookup yields CDR1 KGHSH and CDR2 LQKENI. V lost 2 bases and J lost 6, with 10 bases in between. The CDR3 is made up of 14 amino acids.